Listed below are T cell receptor beta chains from one sample, sequenced in a study of cytotoxic CD8 clonotypes in ibrutinib-treated CLL. Libraries were prepared by immunoSEQ multiplex PCR; TCRdb keeps only in-frame clonotypes and omits some of them. The table has 45,000 or so clones, about 72% seen once. The input for sequencing was PBMCs, taken after 12 months of ibrutinib treatment. These receptors were obtained from a human donor with chronic lymphocytic leukemia. Both conserved end residues are part of each CDR3. Each record gives: D gene, CDR3 length, J gene, clone size, V gene, CDR3 protein, CDR3 DNA. D genes are given only for firm matches. Only some rows state a clone size, as once, few, many or a class for expanded clones.

.,13,TRBJ1-5,.,TRBV19,CASSTQLGQPQHF,TGTGCCAGTAGTACACAACTGGGACAGCCCCAGCATTTT
.,13,TRBJ2-1,.,TRBV7-9,CASSLVGRHEQFF,TGTGCCAGCAGCTTGGTCGGACGGCATGAGCAGTTCTTC
TRBD1,16,TRBJ1-5,.,TRBV28,CASRLIGQGVGQPQHF,TGTGCCAGCAGACTCATAGGACAGGGGGTAGGACAGCCCCAGCATTTT
TRBD1,14,TRBJ2-7,.,TRBV27,CASRLTGERYEQYF,TGTGCCAGCAGGCTGACAGGGGAGAGGTACGAGCAGTACTTC
.,16,TRBJ2-6,.,TRBV5-4,CASSYPGSSGANVLTF,TGTGCCAGCAGCTACCCAGGAAGCTCTGGGGCCAACGTCCTGACTTTC
TRBD1,18,TRBJ1-4,.,TRBV7-9,CASSLEVSGTGLNEKLFF,TGTGCCAGCAGCTTAGAAGTTTCCGGGACAGGGCTTAATGAAAAACTGTTTTTT
.,13,TRBJ1-1,.,TRBV5-1,CASSPGPNTEAFF,TGCGCCAGCAGCCCAGGCCCGAACACTGAAGCTTTCTTT
.,15,TRBJ1-1,.,TRBV5-6,CASSLGGVGGTEAFF,TGTGCCAGCAGCTTGGGCGGGGTTGGGGGCACTGAAGCTTTCTTT
.,14,TRBJ2-2,.,TRBV10-1,CASSQGLGTGELFF,TGCGCCAGCAGTCAGGGTTTGGGCACCGGGGAGCTGTTTTTT
TRBD1,14,TRBJ1-2,.,TRBV6-6,CASRGTGREYGYTF,TGTGCCAGCAGAGGGACAGGGAGGGAGTATGGCTACACCTTC
.,13,TRBJ2-3,.,TRBV6-1,CASSDPHTDTQYF,TGTGCCAGCAGTGATCCCCACACAGATACGCAGTATTTT
TRBD2,15,TRBJ2-1,once,TRBV27,CASSLFGAGVEEQFF,TGTGCCAGCAGTTTATTTGGGGCGGGAGTTGAGGAGCAGTTCTTC
.,14,TRBJ2-2,.,TRBV5-6,CASSYDPNTGELFF,TGTGCCAGCAGCTACGACCCGAACACCGGGGAGCTGTTTTTT
.,14,TRBJ1-2,.,TRBV19,CASSISQGFYGYTF,TGTGCCAGTAGTATATCTCAAGGCTTCTATGGCTACACCTTC
TRBD2,14,TRBJ2-5,.,TRBV6-1,CASSLAGVRETQYF,TGTGCCAGCAGTCTAGCGGGAGTCAGGGAGACCCAGTACTTC